These 20 T cell receptor beta chains were all obtained from the same sample, sequenced in a study of control samples from healthy donors and cancer patients. Only in-frame clones appear in the TCRdb table, and some are missing; sequencing was by immunoSEQ multiplex PCR. The sample holds about 160,000 clones; just under 95% are singletons and the top ten take roughly 4.3%. Sequencing was carried out using blood. The receptors were gathered from a woman aged 60-70 years in good health.

The chain combines TRBV19 with TRBJ1-2; D might be TRBD1 (6 bases). The CDR3 totals 17 residues. V lost 2 bases, J lost 4 bases, and 20 bases lay in between. The germline CDR1 and CDR2 sequences are LNHDA and SQIVND (reference sequence). CDR3 amino acids: CASSIPPGVKMGYGYTF. CDR3 coding DNA: TGTGCCAGTAGTATACCTCCAGGGGTCAAAATGGGCTATGGCTACACCTTC.

The rearrangement uses TRBV6-4 and TRBJ1-2; TRBD1 matches 9 bases. Unmatched junction bases numbered 9, after V lost 2 bases and J lost 8 bases. This CDR3 contains 15 residues. Per the germline V gene, CDR1 is MRHNA and CDR2 is SNTAGT. CDR3 loop: CASSDPGQGKSGYTF. In DNA, the CDR3 is TGTGCCAGCAGTGACCCCGGACAGGGGAAGTCCGGCTACACCTTC.

V and J are TRBV4-1 and TRBJ2-2; D remains ambiguous. V shed 2 bases and J shed 5 bases, with 18 bases lying between them. Germline values: CDR1 MGHRA, CDR2 YSYEKL. The CDR3 is 17 residues long. CDR3 DNA: TGCGCCAGCAGCCAAATAGATATGGGGTTTTTGACCGGGGAGCTGTTTTTT. Encoded protein: CASSQIDMGFLTGELFF.

The chain uses TRBV29-1 and TRBJ1-1, with D maybe TRBD1 (6 bases). The CDR3 consists of 13 residues. Germline V lookup: CDR1 SQVTM, CDR2 ANQGSEA. V gave up 5 bases and J gave up 3 bases, with 13 bases separating them. The CDR3 region has the DNA TGCAGCGTTCGGATACAGGGTGACACTGAAGCTTTCTTT. Its protein product is CSVRIQGDTEAFF.

The chain uses TRBV2 and TRBJ1-4; unclear D gene. This CDR3 has 14 residues. Germline CDR1 and CDR2: SNHLY and FYNNEI. Trimming stripped 2 bases from V and 7 bases from J, with 11 bases between. For the CDR3, the DNA is TGTGCCAGCAGTGAATGGCGTCTGGGTGAAAAACTGTTTTTT. The encoded protein is CASSEWRLGEKLFF.

The V call is TRBV7-7, the J call TRBJ2-5, with TRBD1 matching over 8 bases. Germline CDR1 SSHAT, CDR2 FNYEAQ (reference sequence). After removal of 5 bases from V and 4 bases from J, the junction contained 3 bases not matched to a gene. This CDR3 has 13 amino acids. CDR3 bases: TGTGCCAGCAGCGCGGACAGGGTAGAGACCCAGTACTTC. Encoded protein: CASSADRVETQYF.

The V gene is TRBV5-1, the J gene TRBJ1-1; TRBD1 matches 8 bases. The CDR3 runs 14 residues. V lost 4 bases to trimming and J lost 5 bases; unmatched junction nucleotides: 7. The germline gives CDR1 SGHRS, CDR2 YFSETQ. Here the CDR3 DNA reads TGCGCCAGCAGCGACGACAGGGGAGATACTGAAGCTTTCTTT. This gives the protein CASSDDRGDTEAFF.

The chain uses TRBV28 and TRBJ2-1, with 8 bases identical to TRBD1. The germline V gene encodes CDR1 MDHEN and CDR2 SYDVKM. This CDR3 has 16 amino acids. Losses at the gene ends were 1 base for V and 0 bases for J; bases not matched to a gene: 2. CDR3 residues: CASSLYGTGSYNEQFF. The CDR3 coding sequence is TGTGCCAGCAGTTTATATGGGACAGGCTCCTACAATGAGCAGTTCTTC.

CDR3 amino acids: CASSLGEGRIYEQYF. The CDR3 DNA follows: TGTGCCAGCAGCTTAGGGGAAGGACGGATCTACGAGCAGTACTTC. The chain combines TRBV7-2 with TRBJ2-7; D not resolved. This CDR3 comprises 15 residues. Germline V lookup: CDR1 SGHTA, CDR2 FQGNSA. The ends were cut back, 1 base at V and 3 bases at J, with 13 bases in the middle.

The V call is TRBV5-4, the J call TRBJ1-6; TRBD1 aligns across 8 bases. This CDR3 is built from 16 residues. The germline CDR1 and CDR2 sequences are SGHNT and YYREEE (reference sequence). V was pared by 0 bases and J by 7 bases, with 6 bases of the junction left unmatched. CDR3 nucleotides: TGTGCCAGCAGCTTGGGAGGGACAGGCAGAAATTCACCCCTCCACTTT. The encoded protein is CASSLGGTGRNSPLHF.

The chain recombines TRBV19 with TRBJ1-2; 9 bases are a match to TRBD1. CDR3 length equals 16 residues. V lost 4 bases, J lost 7 bases, and 13 bases stayed unmatched. CDR1 LNHDA and CDR2 SQIVND come from the germline V gene (reference sequence). This CDR3 reads CASSTGTGSAKRGYTF. In DNA form, the CDR3 reads TGTGCCAGTAGTACTGGGACAGGGTCAGCTAAGCGTGGCTACACCTTC.

This clone was seen a handful of times. V and J are TRBV19 and TRBJ1-1, with D maybe TRBD1 (5 bases). CDR3 length: 15 amino acids. CDR1 LNHDA and CDR2 SQIVND come from the germline V gene (reference sequence). With 1 base removed from V and 4 bases from J, the gap between germline ends came to 13 bases. The CDR3 loop reads CASSIGRQRGTEAFF. The CDR3 DNA reads as TGTGCCAGTAGTATAGGGAGACAGCGGGGCACTGAAGCTTTCTTT.

This chain links TRBV9 with TRBJ1-5; D is ambiguous. Trimming removed 0 bases at V and 1 base at J, with 8 bases between. Germline V gives CDR1 SGDLS, CDR2 YYNGEE. The CDR3 has 15 residues. The CDR3, as DNA: TGTGCCAGCAGCGTAGAGGCAGGAAGCAATCAGCCCCAGCATTTT. Amino acid sequence: CASSVEAGSNQPQHF.

The genes are TRBV5-1 and TRBJ2-1; 9 bases are shared with TRBD1. CDR3 length equals 16 residues. Trimming cost V 4 bases and J 8 bases; bases outside gene matches: 13. The germline CDR1 and CDR2 sequences are SGHRS and YFSETQ. The CDR3 DNA follows: TGCGCCAGCAGCCAACAGACGGGACAGGGCGTCGATGAGCAGTTCTTC. Residues: CASSQQTGQGVDEQFF.

Remarks on this clone: Other nucleotide sequences in the sample specify the same CDR3. CDR3 residues: CASSYEGSGANVLTF. CDR3 bases: TGTGCCAGCAGTTACGAGGGCTCTGGGGCCAACGTCCTGACTTTC. The rearrangement links TRBV6-2 or TRBV6-3 to TRBJ2-6, with TRBD2 as a possible D gene (5 bases). The CDR3 has 15 amino acids. Germline V lookup: CDR1 MNHEY, CDR2 SVGEGT. V lost 2 bases and J 0 bases, leaving 5 bases between the germline ends.

This chain connects TRBV14 to TRBJ1-6; D ambiguous. CDR1 is SGHDN and CDR2 is FVKESK in the germline V gene. Trimming removed 0 bases from V and 7 bases from J, with 10 bases in between. CDR3 length equals 15 residues. In DNA form, the CDR3 reads TGTGCCAGCAGCCAAGAGAGACCGGACAATTCACCCCTCCACTTT. Its translation: CASSQERPDNSPLHF.

The genes are TRBV7-8 and TRBJ2-7, with TRBD1 as a possible D gene (6 bases). CDR3 length: 15 residues. V lost 4 bases to trimming and J lost 6 bases, with 19 bases between them. Germline V gene data show CDR1 as SGHVS and CDR2 as FQNEAQ. CDR3 nucleotide sequence: TGTGCCAGCAGCTACCGATCGGACAGAGCAGGCGAGCAGTACTTC. Amino acid sequence: CASSYRSDRAGEQYF.

This clone showed up just once. V gene TRBV5-1 combines with J gene TRBJ1-2; 7 bases match TRBD1. Germline V gene lookup returns CDR1 SGHRS and CDR2 YFSETQ. The CDR3 totals 12 residues. Trimming cost V 7 bases and J 2 bases; bases outside gene matches: 2. CDR3 DNA: TGCGCCAGCCGGGGACAGAACTATGGCTACACCTTC. It encodes CASRGQNYGYTF.

The chain links TRBV5-5 to TRBJ1-6, with D uncertain. The germline gives CDR1 SGHKS, CDR2 YYEKEE (reference sequence). This CDR3 comprises 14 residues. Trimming left V 0 bases short and J 11 bases short, with 12 bases between. The CDR3 protein is CASSLALGWPPLHF. The DNA for the CDR3 is TGTGCCAGCAGCTTGGCTTTAGGTTGGCCACCCCTCCACTTT.

The chain couples TRBV4-3 to TRBJ2-1, with D tentatively TRBD2 (6 bases). Germline CDR1 LGHNA, CDR2 YSLEER. Trimming removed 0 bases from V and 4 bases from J, with 13 bases in between. The CDR3 runs 16 residues. CDR3 region: CASSQDRTGGYNEQFF. CDR3 DNA: TGCGCCAGCAGCCAAGATCGGACCGGGGGATACAATGAGCAGTTCTTC.